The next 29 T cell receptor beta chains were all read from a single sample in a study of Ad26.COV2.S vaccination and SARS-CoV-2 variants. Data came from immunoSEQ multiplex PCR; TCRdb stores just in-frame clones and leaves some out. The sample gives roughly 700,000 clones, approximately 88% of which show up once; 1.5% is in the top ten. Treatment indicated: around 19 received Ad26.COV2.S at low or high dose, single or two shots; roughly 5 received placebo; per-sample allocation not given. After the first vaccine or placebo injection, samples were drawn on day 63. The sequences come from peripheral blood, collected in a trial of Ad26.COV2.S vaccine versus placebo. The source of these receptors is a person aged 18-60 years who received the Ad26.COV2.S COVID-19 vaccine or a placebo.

The CDR3 reads CAISLAGGINEQFF. In DNA form, the CDR3 reads TGTGCCATCAGTCTAGCGGGGGGTATTAATGAGCAGTTCTTC. The chain carries TRBV10-3 and TRBJ2-1; 11 nucleotides line up with TRBD2. The CDR3 loop spans 14 amino acids. The germline gives CDR1 ENHRY, CDR2 SYGVKD. Losses at the gene ends were 5 bases for V and 7 bases for J; bases not matched to a gene: 4.

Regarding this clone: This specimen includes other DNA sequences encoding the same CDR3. CDR3 residues: CATSDGRGYEQYF. CDR3 sequence (DNA): TGTGCCACCAGTGATGGGAGGGGCTACGAGCAGTACTTC. V gene TRBV24-1 combines with J gene TRBJ2-7; TRBD2 matches at 7 bases. J gave up 3 bases and V 3 bases, and 1 base lay outside the gene matches. The length of the CDR3 is 13 residues. Germline V gene data show CDR1 as KGHDR and CDR2 as SFDVKD.

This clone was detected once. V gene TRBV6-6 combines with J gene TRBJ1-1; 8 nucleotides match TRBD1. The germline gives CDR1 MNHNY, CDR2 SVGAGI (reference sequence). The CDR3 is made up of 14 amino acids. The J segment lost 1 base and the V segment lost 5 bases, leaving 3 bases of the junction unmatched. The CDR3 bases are TGTGCCAGCAGTGGGACAGGTCAGAACACTGAAGCTTTCTTT. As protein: CASSGTGQNTEAFF.

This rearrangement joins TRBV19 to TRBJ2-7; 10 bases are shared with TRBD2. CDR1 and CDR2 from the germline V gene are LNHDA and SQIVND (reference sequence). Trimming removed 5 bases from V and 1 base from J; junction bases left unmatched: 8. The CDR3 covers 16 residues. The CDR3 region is CASSATRTSGSYEQYF. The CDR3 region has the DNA TGTGCCAGTAGTGCTACCCGGACTAGCGGTTCCTACGAGCAGTACTTC.

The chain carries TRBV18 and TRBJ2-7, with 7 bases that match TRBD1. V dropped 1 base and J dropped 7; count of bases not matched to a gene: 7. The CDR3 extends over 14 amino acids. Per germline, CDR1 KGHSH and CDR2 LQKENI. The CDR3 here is CASSPQATGQEQYF. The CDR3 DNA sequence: TGTGCCAGCTCACCACAGGCGACAGGGCAGGAGCAGTACTTC.

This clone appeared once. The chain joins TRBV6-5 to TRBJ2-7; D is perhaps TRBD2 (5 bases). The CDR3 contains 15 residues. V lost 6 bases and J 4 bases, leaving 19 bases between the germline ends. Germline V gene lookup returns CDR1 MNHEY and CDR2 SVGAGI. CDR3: CASSRRLPDPYEQYF. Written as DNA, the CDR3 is TGTGCCAGCAGCCGGAGGCTCCCGGACCCTTACGAGCAGTACTTC.

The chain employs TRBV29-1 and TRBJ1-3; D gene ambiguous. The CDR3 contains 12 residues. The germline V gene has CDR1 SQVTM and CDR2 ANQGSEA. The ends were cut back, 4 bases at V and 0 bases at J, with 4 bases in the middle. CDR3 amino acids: CSVASSGNTIYF. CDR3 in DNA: TGCAGCGTTGCCTCCTCTGGAAACACCATATATTTT.

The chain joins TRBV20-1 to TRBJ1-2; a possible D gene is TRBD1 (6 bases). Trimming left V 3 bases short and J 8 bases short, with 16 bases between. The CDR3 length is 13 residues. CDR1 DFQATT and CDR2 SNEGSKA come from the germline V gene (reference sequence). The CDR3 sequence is CSASNSGALGYTF. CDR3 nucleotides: TGCAGTGCTAGTAACTCAGGGGCGCTCGGCTACACCTTC.

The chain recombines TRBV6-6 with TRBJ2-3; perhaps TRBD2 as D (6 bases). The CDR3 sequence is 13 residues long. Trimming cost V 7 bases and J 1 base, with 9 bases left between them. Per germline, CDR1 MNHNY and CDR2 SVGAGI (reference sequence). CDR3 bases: TGTGCCAGCAAGCGGGCCGGCACAGATACGCAGTATTTT. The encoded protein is CASKRAGTDTQYF.

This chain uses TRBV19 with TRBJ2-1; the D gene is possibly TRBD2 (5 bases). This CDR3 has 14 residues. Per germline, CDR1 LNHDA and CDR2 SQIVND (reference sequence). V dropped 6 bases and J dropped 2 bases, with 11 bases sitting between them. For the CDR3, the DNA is TGTGCCAGTAGCGTATGGGAGACCTACAATGAGCAGTTCTTC. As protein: CASSVWETYNEQFF.

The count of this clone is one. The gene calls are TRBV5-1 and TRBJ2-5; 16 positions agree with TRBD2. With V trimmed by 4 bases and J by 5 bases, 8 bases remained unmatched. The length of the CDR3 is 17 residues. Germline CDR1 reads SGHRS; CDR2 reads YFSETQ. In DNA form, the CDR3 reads TGCGCCAGCAGCCGTCCCGGGACTAGCGGGGGGGGCGAGACCCAGTACTTC. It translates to CASSRPGTSGGGETQYF. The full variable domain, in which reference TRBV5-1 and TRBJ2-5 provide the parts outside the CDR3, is KAGVTQTPRYLIKTRGQQVTLSCSPISGHRSVSWYQQTPGQGLQFLFEYFSETQRNKGNFPGRFSGRQFSNSRSEMNVSTLELGDSALYLCASSRPGTSGGGETQYFGPGTRLLVL.

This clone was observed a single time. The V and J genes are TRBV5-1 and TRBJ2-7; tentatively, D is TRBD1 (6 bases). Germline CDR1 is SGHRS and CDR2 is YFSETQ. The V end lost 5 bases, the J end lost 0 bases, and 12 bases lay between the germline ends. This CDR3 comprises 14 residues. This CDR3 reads CASRPGVSSYEQYF. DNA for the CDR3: TGCGCCAGCAGACCAGGGGTAAGCTCCTACGAGCAGTACTTC.

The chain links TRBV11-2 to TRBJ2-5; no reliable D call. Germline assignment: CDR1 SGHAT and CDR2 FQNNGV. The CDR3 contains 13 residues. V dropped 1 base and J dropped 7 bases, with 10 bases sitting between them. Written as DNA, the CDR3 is TGTGCCAGCAGCTTAGGGGGTCGAGGGACCCAGTACTTC. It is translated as CASSLGGRGTQYF.

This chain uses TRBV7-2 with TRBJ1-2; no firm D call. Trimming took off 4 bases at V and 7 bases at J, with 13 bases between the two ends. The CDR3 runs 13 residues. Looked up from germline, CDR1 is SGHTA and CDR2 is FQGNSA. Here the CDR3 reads CASSSPPNVGYTF. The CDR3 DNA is TGTGCCAGCAGCTCACCCCCCAACGTTGGCTACACCTTC.

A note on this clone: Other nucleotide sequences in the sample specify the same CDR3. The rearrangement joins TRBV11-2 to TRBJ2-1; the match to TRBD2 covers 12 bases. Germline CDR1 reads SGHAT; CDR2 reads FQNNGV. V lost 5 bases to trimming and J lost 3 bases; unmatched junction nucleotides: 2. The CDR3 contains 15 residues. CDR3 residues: CASSQGLAGYNEQFF. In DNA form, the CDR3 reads TGTGCCAGCAGCCAGGGACTAGCGGGCTACAATGAGCAGTTCTTC.

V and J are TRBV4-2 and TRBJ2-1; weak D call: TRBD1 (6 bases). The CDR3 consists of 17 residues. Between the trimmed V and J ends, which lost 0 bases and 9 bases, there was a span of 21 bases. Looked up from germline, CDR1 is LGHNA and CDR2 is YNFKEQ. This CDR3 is CASSQEPVTGAYGEQFF. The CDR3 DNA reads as TGTGCCAGCAGCCAAGAACCCGTGACAGGAGCCTATGGTGAGCAGTTCTTC.

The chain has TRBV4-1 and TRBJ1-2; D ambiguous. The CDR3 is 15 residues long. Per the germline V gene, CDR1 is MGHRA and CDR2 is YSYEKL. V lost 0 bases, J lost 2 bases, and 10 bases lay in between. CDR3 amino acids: CASSQEGMANYGYTF. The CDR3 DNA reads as TGCGCCAGCAGCCAAGAAGGCATGGCGAACTATGGCTACACCTTC.

CDR3 in amino acids: CASSLAAGLGYTF. CDR3 DNA sequence: TGTGCCAGCAGTTTAGCGGCAGGGCTCGGCTACACCTTC. The chain employs TRBV12-3 or TRBV12-4 and TRBJ1-2; weak D call: TRBD1 (5 bases). With 0 bases removed from V and 8 bases from J, the gap between germline ends came to 10 bases. CDR3 size: 13 residues.

The CDR3 spells CASSQGLPRAYNEQFF. The DNA for the CDR3 is TGTGCCAGCAGCCAAGGGCTACCCAGGGCCTACAATGAGCAGTTCTTC. The genes are TRBV3-1 (or the pseudogene TRBV3-2) and TRBJ2-1; TRBD1 is a possible D gene (5 bases). The CDR3 totals 16 residues. Trimming shortened V by 1 base and J by 2 bases, and 12 bases separated the two germline ends. Germline V gives CDR1 LGHDT, CDR2 YNNKEL (reference sequence).

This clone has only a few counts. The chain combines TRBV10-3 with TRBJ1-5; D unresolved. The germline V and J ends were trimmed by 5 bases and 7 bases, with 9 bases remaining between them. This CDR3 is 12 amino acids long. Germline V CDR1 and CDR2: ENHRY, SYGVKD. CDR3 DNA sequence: TGTGCCATCAGTAGCGCGGGGCAGCCCCAGCATTTT. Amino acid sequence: CAISSAGQPQHF.

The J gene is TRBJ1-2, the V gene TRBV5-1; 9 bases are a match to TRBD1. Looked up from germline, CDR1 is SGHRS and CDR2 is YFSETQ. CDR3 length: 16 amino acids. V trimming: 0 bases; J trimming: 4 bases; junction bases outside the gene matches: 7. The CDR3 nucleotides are TGCGCCAGCAGCTTGGAAGGGACAGGGAGTTTCTATGGCTACACCTTC. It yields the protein CASSLEGTGSFYGYTF.

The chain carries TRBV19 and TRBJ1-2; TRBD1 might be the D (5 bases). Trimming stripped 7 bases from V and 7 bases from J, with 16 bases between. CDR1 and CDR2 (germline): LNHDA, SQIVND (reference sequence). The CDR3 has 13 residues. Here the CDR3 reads CASNEGPRSGYTF. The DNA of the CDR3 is TGTGCCAGTAACGAGGGACCAAGGAGTGGCTACACCTTC.

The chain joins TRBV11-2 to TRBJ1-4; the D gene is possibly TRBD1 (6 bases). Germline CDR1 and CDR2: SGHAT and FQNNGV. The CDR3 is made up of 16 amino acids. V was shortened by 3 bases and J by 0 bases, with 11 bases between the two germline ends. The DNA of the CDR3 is TGTGCCAGCAGCTTCGGGACAACCGCAACTAATGAAAAACTGTTTTTT. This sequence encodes CASSFGTTATNEKLFF.

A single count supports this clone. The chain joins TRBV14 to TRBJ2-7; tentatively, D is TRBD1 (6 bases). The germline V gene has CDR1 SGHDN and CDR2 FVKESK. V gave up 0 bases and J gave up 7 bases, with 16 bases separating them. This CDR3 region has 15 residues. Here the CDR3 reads CASSQEPPGAEEQYF. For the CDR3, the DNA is TGTGCCAGCAGCCAAGAACCCCCAGGGGCGGAAGAGCAGTACTTC.

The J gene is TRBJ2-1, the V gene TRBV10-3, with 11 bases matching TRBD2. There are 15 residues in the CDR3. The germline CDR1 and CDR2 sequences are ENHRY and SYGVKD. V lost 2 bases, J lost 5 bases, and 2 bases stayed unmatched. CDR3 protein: CAISEGTSGHNEQFF. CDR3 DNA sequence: TGTGCCATCAGTGAGGGGACTAGCGGTCACAATGAGCAGTTCTTC.

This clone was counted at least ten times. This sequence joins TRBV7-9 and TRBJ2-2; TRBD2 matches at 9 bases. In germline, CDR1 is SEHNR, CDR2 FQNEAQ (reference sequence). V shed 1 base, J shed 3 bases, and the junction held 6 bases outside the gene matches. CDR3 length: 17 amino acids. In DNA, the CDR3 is TGTGCCAGCAGCTTAGGAGATAGCGGGAGATACACCGGGGAGCTGTTTTTT. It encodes CASSLGDSGRYTGELFF.

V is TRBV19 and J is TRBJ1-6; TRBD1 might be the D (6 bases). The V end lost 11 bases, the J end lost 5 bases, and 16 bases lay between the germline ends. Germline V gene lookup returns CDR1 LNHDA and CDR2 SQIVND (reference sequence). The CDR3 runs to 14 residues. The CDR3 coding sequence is TGTGCCTCCTCCCGGGACATTGATAATTCACCCCTCCACTTT. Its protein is CASSRDIDNSPLHF.

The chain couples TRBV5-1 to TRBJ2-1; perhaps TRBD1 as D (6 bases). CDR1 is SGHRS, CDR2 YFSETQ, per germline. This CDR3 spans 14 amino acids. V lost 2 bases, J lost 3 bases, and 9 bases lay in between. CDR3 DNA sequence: TGCGCCAGCAGCTTACAGGGAAACTACAATGAGCAGTTCTTC. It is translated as CASSLQGNYNEQFF.

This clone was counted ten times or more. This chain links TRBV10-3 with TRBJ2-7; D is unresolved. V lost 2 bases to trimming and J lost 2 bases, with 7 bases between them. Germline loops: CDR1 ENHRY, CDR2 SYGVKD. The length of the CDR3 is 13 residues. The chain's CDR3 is CAISEGQPYEQYF. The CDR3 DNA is TGTGCCATCAGTGAGGGGCAGCCCTACGAGCAGTACTTC.